This T cell receptor (beta chain) was observed in a study of T-cell memory formation after mild COVID-19. On the study more broadly: The study found TCR clusters largely donor specific. Study conclusions and caveats: Chiefly within CM and EM were the contracting CD4+ clones; CD8+ ones were within EMRA. Pre-infection memory contained some responding clones, which suggested that cross-reactive memory had joined.

This clonotype was observed a handful of times. No antigen is known for it. V shed 1 base and J shed 4 bases, with 9 bases lying between them. The CDR3 is 14 amino acids. The germline V gene has CDR1 SGHTA and CDR2 FQGTGA. It was 5'RACE with constant-segment primers that produced the TCR alpha and TCR beta cDNA libraries, which carried sample barcodes and UMIs. Each CDR3 protein gets one entry after TCRdb re-called the 5' RACE reads with MiXCR. The sample consists of a few hundred thousand distinct CDR3 sequences, about 15% of them appearing once. This clonotype originated in a man aged 18 to 30 who had mild COVID-19 (a few samples of this study predate the infection). Cell type and time point are not known. The V and J genes are TRBV7-3 and TRBJ2-3; D unresolved. The specimen sequenced was PBMCs or a T cell subset sorted from them (not recorded which). CDR3 region: CASSLNAASDTQYF. The CDR3 nucleotides read TGTGCCAGCAGCTTAAATGCTGCCTCAGATACGCAGTATTTT.